A selection of T cell receptor beta chains follows, all from one sample in a study of CD8+ T cells in alopecia areata. Generated by immunoSEQ multiplex PCR, the TCRdb table keeps only in-frame clones and is missing some. Among fewer than 100,000 clones listed, roughly 47% were seen once. Input material: CD4+ T cells sorted from blood. All receptors come from a human donor with alopecia areata. CDR3s leave out the opening cysteine and the closing phenylalanine or tryptophan. The order of the fields is J gene, V gene, CDR3 protein.

J gene: TRBJ2-5
V gene: TRBV19
CDR3 protein: ASSISGRAETQY

J gene: TRBJ1-5
V gene: TRBV28
CDR3 protein: ASLTGFNQPQH

J gene: TRBJ2-7
V gene: TRBV10-3
CDR3 protein: AIRLSDSYEQY

J gene: TRBJ2-7
V gene: TRBV29-1
CDR3 protein: SGVSVRGEQY

J gene: TRBJ1-1
V gene: TRBV29-1
CDR3 protein: SVTKSQNTEAF

J gene: TRBJ1-1
V gene: TRBV30
CDR3 protein: AWGFDRGTEAF

J gene: TRBJ1-2
V gene: TRBV30
CDR3 protein: AGRTAANYGYT

J gene: TRBJ2-3
V gene: TRBV9
CDR3 protein: ASTPSGIADTQY

J gene: TRBJ2-5
V gene: TRBV29-1
CDR3 protein: SARQGQGTQY

J gene: TRBJ2-3
V gene: TRBV7-9
CDR3 protein: ASSLGQGMTDTQY

J gene: TRBJ2-3
V gene: TRBV29-1
CDR3 protein: SVEDGLLTDTQY

J gene: TRBJ2-6
V gene: TRBV29-1
CDR3 protein: SVEDPILGFSGANVLT

J gene: TRBJ2-1
V gene: TRBV29-1
CDR3 protein: SYGGYNEQF

J gene: TRBJ1-2
V gene: TRBV7-6
CDR3 protein: ASSSGPNTVYGYT

J gene: TRBJ2-5
V gene: TRBV7-2
CDR3 protein: ASSLLGGRETQY

J gene: TRBJ1-1
V gene: TRBV28
CDR3 protein: ASSLFGGLNTEAF

J gene: TRBJ2-1
V gene: TRBV2
CDR3 protein: ASNKGVNEQF

J gene: TRBJ2-3
V gene: TRBV7-6
CDR3 protein: ASSVNRGQRDTQY

J gene: TRBJ2-7
V gene: TRBV5-1
CDR3 protein: ASSSGPSKGQY

J gene: TRBJ2-3
V gene: TRBV29-1
CDR3 protein: SVARLASSTDTQY

J gene: TRBJ2-3
V gene: TRBV29-1
CDR3 protein: SVEDRARGRTNTQY

J gene: TRBJ2-1
V gene: TRBV7-6
CDR3 protein: ASRDLNNEQF

J gene: TRBJ2-5
V gene: TRBV29-1
CDR3 protein: SVADRRGETQY

J gene: TRBJ2-1
V gene: TRBV30
CDR3 protein: AWSVGEQF

J gene: TRBJ2-6
V gene: TRBV6-5
CDR3 protein: ASSRDRAGANVLT

J gene: TRBJ2-1
V gene: TRBV2
CDR3 protein: ASIKEGFNEQF

J gene: TRBJ1-1
V gene: TRBV29-1
CDR3 protein: SVEDLQLAAF

J gene: TRBJ2-1
V gene: TRBV18
CDR3 protein: ASSRGDEQF

J gene: TRBJ2-5
V gene: TRBV28
CDR3 protein: ASARQETQY

J gene: TRBJ2-7
V gene: TRBV5-6
CDR3 protein: ASSLVDPSGGYEQY

J gene: TRBJ2-1
V gene: TRBV30
CDR3 protein: AWSPGDEQF

J gene: TRBJ2-3
V gene: TRBV2
CDR3 protein: ASSGTTSRDTQY

J gene: TRBJ1-5
V gene: TRBV30
CDR3 protein: AWSGRADQPQH

J gene: TRBJ1-5
V gene: TRBV29-1
CDR3 protein: SVGSQGATSQH

J gene: TRBJ1-1
V gene: TRBV29-1
CDR3 protein: SAGIMNTEAF

J gene: TRBJ2-1
V gene: TRBV4-3
CDR3 protein: ASSQTYTAHSEQF

J gene: TRBJ2-7
V gene: TRBV6-5
CDR3 protein: ASSRTGDEQY

J gene: TRBJ1-1
V gene: TRBV5-1
CDR3 protein: ASSLVNTEAF

J gene: TRBJ2-3
V gene: TRBV18
CDR3 protein: ASSPGATDTQY

J gene: TRBJ2-7
V gene: TRBV30
CDR3 protein: AWRRTSGTYEQY

J gene: TRBJ1-4
V gene: TRBV29-1
CDR3 protein: SVARGGEKLF

J gene: TRBJ2-1
V gene: TRBV7-9
CDR3 protein: ASSSLPGLAREDEQF

J gene: TRBJ2-5
V gene: TRBV28
CDR3 protein: ASRDNQETQY

J gene: TRBJ2-7
V gene: TRBV6-5
CDR3 protein: ASSYSSAREQY

J gene: TRBJ2-7
V gene: TRBV5-1
CDR3 protein: ASRIRTSYEQY

J gene: TRBJ2-7
V gene: TRBV29-1
CDR3 protein: SVLGTGGRENRVEQY

J gene: TRBJ1-2
V gene: TRBV4-1
CDR3 protein: ASSQGSASSLYGYT

J gene: TRBJ2-5
V gene: TRBV29-1
CDR3 protein: SVELGRRETQY

J gene: TRBJ2-3
V gene: TRBV29-1
CDR3 protein: SPRVLLSTDTQY

J gene: TRBJ2-5
V gene: TRBV5-1
CDR3 protein: ASSSEAGGPRAQY

J gene: TRBJ1-2
V gene: TRBV29-1
CDR3 protein: SVWDRGTNYGYT

J gene: TRBJ2-7
V gene: TRBV29-1
CDR3 protein: SVAPRQGDYEQY

J gene: TRBJ1-6
V gene: TRBV30
CDR3 protein: AWSEGLLSYNSPLH

J gene: TRBJ1-5
V gene: TRBV6-5
CDR3 protein: ASSRGQGSQPQH

J gene: TRBJ2-2
V gene: TRBV11-2
CDR3 protein: ASSLAGSAGELF

J gene: TRBJ2-1
V gene: TRBV29-1
CDR3 protein: SVDVVYGEQF

J gene: TRBJ2-4
V gene: TRBV30
CDR3 protein: AWSTQGGNIQY